This T cell receptor beta chain derives from a study of identical twins. TCRdb re-called the 5' RACE reads with MiXCR, one entry per CDR3 protein. The table shows nearly 200,000 distinct CDR3 sequences, with about 16% occurring only once. The table lists this clonotype with a few counts. The CDR3 is 16 amino acids. The germline V gene has CDR1 SGDLS and CDR2 YYNGEE. V was shortened by 2 bases and J by 2 bases, with 17 bases between the two germline ends. The same data also contributed to another study, on T cells expressing NK-cell markers.

The chain uses TRBV9 and TRBJ2-7; either TRBD1 or TRBD2 may supply D (5 bases each). The TCR comes from a woman between 18 and 30 years old in good health. The sequencing sample was made of CD8+ T cells sorted from blood. CDR3 sequence: CASSVEGSGETYEQYF. CDR3 nucleotide sequence: TGTGCCAGCAGCGTCGAGGGGAGCGGAGAAACCTACGAGCAGTACTTC.